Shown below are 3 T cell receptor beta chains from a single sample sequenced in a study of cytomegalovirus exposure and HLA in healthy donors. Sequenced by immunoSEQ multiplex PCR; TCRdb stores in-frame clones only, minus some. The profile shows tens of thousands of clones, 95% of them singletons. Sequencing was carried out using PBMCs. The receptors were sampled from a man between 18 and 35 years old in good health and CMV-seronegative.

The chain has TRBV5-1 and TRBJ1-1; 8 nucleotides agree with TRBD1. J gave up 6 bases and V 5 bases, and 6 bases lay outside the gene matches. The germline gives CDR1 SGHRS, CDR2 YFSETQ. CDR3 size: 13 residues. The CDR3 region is CASRPQGAAEAFF. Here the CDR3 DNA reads TGCGCCAGCAGACCGCAGGGGGCCGCTGAAGCTTTCTTT.

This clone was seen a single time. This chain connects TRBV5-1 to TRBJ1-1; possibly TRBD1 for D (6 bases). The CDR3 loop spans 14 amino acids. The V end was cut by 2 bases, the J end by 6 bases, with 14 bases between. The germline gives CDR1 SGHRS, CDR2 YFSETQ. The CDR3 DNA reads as TGCGCCAGCAGCTTTATGTTACAGGGCGCTGAAGCTTTCTTT. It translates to CASSFMLQGAEAFF.

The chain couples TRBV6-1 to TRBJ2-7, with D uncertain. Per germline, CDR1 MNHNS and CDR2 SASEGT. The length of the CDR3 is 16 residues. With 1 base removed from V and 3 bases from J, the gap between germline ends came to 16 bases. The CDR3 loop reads CASSEEAPPTGYEQYF. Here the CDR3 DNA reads TGTGCCAGCAGTGAAGAAGCCCCTCCAACCGGCTACGAGCAGTACTTC.